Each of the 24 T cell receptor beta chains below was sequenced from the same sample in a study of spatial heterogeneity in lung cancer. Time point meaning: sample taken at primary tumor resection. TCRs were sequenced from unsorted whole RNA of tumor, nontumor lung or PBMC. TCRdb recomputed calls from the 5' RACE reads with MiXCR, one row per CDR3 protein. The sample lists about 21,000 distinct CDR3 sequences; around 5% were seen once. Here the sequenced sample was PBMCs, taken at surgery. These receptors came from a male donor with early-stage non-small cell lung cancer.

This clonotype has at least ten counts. In DNA form, the CDR3 reads TGTGCCAGCAGCTCCAACGGACTAGCGGGGCAGTACTTC. It specifies CASSSNGLAGQYF. The rearrangement links TRBV6-5 to TRBJ2-4, with TRBD2 matching over 12 bases. This CDR3 is 13 amino acids long. CDR1 and CDR2 (germline): MNHEY, SVGAGI. Losses at the gene ends were 6 bases for V and 13 bases for J; bases not matched to a gene: 7.

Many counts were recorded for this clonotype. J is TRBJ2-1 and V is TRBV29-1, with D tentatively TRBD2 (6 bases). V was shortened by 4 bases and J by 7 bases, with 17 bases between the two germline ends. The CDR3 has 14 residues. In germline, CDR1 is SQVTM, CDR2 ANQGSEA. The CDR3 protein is CSVVVGGAGNEQFF. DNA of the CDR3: TGCAGCGTTGTTGTTGGGGGTGCGGGGAATGAGCAGTTCTTC.

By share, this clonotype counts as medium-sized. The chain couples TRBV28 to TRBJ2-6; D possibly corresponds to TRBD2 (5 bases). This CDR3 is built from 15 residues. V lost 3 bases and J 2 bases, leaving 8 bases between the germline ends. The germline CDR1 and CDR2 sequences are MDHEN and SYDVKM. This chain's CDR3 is CASSFRGTGANVLTF. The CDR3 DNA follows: TGTGCCAGCAGTTTTCGGGGTACTGGGGCCAACGTCCTGACTTTC.

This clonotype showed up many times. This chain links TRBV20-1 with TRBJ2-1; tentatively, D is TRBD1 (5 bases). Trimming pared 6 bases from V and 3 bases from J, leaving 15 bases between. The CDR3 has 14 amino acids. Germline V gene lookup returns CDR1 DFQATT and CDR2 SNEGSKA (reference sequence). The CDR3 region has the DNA TGCAGTGCCTGGGCAGGGTACAGCTACAATGAGCAGTTCTTC. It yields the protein CSAWAGYSYNEQFF.

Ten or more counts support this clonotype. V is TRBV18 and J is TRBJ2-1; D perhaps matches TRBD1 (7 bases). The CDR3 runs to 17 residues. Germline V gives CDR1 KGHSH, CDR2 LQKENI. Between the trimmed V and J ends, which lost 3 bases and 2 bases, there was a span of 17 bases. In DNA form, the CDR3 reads TGTGCCAGCTCACCGGGGTCGACAGGGAGGACCTACAATGAGCAGTTCTTC. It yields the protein CASSPGSTGRTYNEQFF.

CDR3 sequence: CASSPRTGSGNTIYF. CDR3 nucleotides: TGTGCCAGCAGCCCGAGGACAGGCTCTGGAAACACCATATATTTT. The chain carries TRBV9 and TRBJ1-3, with 7 positions matching TRBD1. V trimming: 4 bases; J trimming: 0 bases; junction bases outside the gene matches: 4. The CDR3 consists of 15 residues. Germline-derived CDR1 and CDR2 are SGDLS and YYNGEE.

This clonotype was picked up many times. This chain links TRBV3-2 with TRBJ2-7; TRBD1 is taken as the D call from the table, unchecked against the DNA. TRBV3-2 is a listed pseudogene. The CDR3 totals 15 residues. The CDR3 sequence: CASSQEGQHSYEQYF. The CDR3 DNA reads TGTGCCAGCAGCCAAGAGGGACAGCATTCCTACGAGCAGTACTTC.

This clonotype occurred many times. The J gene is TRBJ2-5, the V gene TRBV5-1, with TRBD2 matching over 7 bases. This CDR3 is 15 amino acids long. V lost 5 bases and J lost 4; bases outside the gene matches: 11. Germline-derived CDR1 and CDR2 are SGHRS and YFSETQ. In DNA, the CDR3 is TGCGCCAGCAGACCGAACGGGGGGTTCGGAGAGACCCAGTACTTC. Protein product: CASRPNGGFGETQYF.

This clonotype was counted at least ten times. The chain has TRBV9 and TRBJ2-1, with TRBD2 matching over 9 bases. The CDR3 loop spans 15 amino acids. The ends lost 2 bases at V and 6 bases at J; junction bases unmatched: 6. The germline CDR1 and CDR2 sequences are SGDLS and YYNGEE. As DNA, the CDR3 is TGTGCCAGCAGCGTCCTAGCGGGGACCCGCAATGAGCAGTTCTTC. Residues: CASSVLAGTRNEQFF.

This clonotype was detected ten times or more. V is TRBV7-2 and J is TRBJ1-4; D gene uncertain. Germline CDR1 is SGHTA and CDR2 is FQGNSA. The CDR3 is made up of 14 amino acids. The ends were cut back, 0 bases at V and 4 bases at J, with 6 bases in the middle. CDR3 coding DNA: TGTGCCAGCAGCTTAGCGAACAGTAATGAAAAACTGTTTTTT. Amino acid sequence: CASSLANSNEKLFF.

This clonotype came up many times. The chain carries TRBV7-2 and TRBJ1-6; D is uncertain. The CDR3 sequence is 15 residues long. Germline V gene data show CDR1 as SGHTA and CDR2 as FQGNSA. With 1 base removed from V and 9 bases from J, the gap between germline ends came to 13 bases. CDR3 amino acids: CASSLVSTSGSPLHF. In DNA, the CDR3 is TGTGCCAGCAGCTTAGTCTCGACGTCGGGTTCACCCCTCCACTTT.

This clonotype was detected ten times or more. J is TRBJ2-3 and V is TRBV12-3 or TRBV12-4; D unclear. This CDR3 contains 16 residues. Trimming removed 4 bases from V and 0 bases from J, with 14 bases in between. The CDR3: CASSYRTSFSTDTQYF. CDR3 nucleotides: TGTGCCAGCAGTTACCGGACCAGTTTCAGCACAGATACGCAGTATTTT.

The CDR3 loop is CASSYGLVARNEQFF. For the CDR3, the DNA is TGTGCCAGCAGTTACGGACTGGTAGCGCGAAATGAGCAGTTCTTC. This chain uses TRBV6-5 with TRBJ2-1; tentative D call: TRBD2 (5 bases). Germline V gene data show CDR1 as MNHEY and CDR2 as SVGAGI. With 2 bases removed from V and 7 bases from J, the gap between germline ends came to 15 bases. This CDR3 spans 15 amino acids.

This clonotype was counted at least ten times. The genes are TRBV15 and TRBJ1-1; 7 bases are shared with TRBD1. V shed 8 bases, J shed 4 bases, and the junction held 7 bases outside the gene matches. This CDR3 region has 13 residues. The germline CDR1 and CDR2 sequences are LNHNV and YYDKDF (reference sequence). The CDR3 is CATQGEWSTEAFF. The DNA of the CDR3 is TGTGCCACCCAGGGGGAGTGGAGCACTGAAGCTTTCTTT.

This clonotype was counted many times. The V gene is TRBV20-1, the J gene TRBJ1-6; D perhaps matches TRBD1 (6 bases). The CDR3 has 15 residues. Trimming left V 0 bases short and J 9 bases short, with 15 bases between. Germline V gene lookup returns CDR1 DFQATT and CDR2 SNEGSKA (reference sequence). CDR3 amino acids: CSAREGGGVGSPLHF. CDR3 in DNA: TGCAGTGCTAGAGAAGGGGGGGGCGTCGGTTCACCCCTCCACTTT.

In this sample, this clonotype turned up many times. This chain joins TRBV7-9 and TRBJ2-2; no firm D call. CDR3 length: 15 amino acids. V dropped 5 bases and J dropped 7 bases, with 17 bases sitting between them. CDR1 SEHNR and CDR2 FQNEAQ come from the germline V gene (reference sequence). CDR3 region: CASSHVGRGGGELFF. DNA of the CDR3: TGTGCCAGCAGCCACGTGGGCCGAGGCGGCGGGGAGCTGTTTTTT.

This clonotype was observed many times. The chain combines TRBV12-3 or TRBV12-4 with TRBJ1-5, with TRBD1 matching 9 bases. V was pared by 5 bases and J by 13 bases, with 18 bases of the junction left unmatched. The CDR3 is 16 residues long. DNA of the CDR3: TGTGCCAGCAGTCTACCGGGACAGGGTGGGCGATCGAGTCAGCATTTT. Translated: CASSLPGQGGRSSQHF.

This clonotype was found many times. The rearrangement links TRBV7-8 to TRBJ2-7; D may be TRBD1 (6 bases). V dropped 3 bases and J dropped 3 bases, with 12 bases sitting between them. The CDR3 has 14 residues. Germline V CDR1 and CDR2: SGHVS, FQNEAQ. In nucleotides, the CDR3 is TGTGCCAGCAGCTTCGGGACAAGCTACTACGAGCAGTACTTC. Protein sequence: CASSFGTSYYEQYF.

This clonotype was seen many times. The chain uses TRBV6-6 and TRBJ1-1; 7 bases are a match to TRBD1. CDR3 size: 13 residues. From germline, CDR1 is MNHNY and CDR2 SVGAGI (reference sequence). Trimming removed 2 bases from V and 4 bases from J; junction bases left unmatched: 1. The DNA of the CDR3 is TGTGCCAGCAGTTACCCAGGGGGCACTGAAGCTTTCTTT. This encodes CASSYPGGTEAFF.

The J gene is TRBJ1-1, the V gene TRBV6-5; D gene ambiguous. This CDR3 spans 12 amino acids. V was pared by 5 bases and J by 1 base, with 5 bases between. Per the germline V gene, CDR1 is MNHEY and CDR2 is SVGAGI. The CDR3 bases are TGTGCCAGCAGTCCAGGGAACACTGAAGCTTTCTTT. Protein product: CASSPGNTEAFF.

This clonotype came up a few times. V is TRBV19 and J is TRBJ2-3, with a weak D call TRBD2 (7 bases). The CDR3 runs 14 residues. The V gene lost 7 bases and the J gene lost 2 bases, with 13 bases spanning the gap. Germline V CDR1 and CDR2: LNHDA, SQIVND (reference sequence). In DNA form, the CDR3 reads TGTGCCAGTAAATGGGGGGGCTCCACAGATACGCAGTATTTT. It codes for CASKWGGSTDTQYF.

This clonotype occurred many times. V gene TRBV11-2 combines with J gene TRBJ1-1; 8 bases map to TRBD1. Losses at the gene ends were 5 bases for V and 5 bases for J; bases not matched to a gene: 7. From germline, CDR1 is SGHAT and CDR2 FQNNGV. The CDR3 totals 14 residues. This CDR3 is CASSRQGTWTEAFF. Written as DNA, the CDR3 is TGTGCCAGCAGCCGACAGGGGACGTGGACTGAAGCTTTCTTT.

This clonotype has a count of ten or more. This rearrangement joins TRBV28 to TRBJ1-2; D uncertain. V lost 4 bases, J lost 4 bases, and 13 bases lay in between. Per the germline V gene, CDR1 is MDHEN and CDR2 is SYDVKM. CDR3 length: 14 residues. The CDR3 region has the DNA TGTGCCAGCAGTTCCCTCCCCCTGAGCTATGGCTACACCTTC. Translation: CASSSLPLSYGYTF.

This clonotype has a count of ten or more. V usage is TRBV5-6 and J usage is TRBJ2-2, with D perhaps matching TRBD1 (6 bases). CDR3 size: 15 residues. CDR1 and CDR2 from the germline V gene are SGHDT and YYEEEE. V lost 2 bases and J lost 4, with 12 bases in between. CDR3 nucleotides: TGTGCCAGCAGCTTAGGGGGTGTTGGCACCGGGGAGCTGTTTTTT. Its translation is CASSLGGVGTGELFF.